The TCR beta chain described here comes from a study of OX40 agonist ivuxolimab in advanced cancers. On this clone itself: The antigen is not known.

J was trimmed by 0 bases and V by 4 bases; bases with no gene match: 13. The CDR3 totals 17 residues. Germline V gene lookup returns CDR1 SGHRS and CDR2 YFSETQ. The method was immunoSEQ multiplex PCR; TCRdb's version includes in-frame clones alone and lacks a portion of them. The table records tens of thousands of clones, around 87% of them present only once. Study observations and caveats: Among the lowest levels of clonal expansion were found in partial responders at 0.1-3.0 mg/kg. At 0.1 to 3.0 mg/kg, clonal expansion of CD4+ and CD8+ blood T cells had occurred by week 6. Averaged across samples, CD8+ T cells carried more expanded clones than CD4+ did.

Specimen: CD4+ or CD8+ T cells sorted from blood, collected in a trial of the OX40 agonist ivuxolimab. V is TRBV5-1 and J is TRBJ2-7; 7 positions match TRBD1. This sequence originates from an adult with an advanced solid tumor such as melanoma, head and neck, liver or kidney cancer. The CDR3 bases are TGCGCCAGCAGCCTGGAAGGGGGCTCCTTTGGCTCCTACGAGCAGTACTTC. Its translation: CASSLEGGSFGSYEQYF.